This TCR beta chain was documented in a study of shared clonotypes between healthy human individuals. It was across several immunoSEQ plates that each subset's genomic DNA was evenly split. TCRdb's copy holds only in-frame clones and misses some; the assay was immunoSEQ multiplex PCR. The data hold under 150,000 clones, with more than 65% observed a single time. Germline CDR1 SGHAT, CDR2 FQNNGV. This CDR3 has 16 residues. V lost 1 base and J lost 4, with 17 bases in between. Sequenced input: memory CD8+ T cells sorted from blood. Stated subset: CD45RO+ cells pooled with CCR7-negative TemRA cells. The sequence was collected from a woman aged 25 to 39 in good health. The chain recombines TRBV11-2 with TRBJ2-7, with D maybe TRBD2 (6 bases). The CDR3 here is CASSLGSGRIFYEQYF. CDR3 nucleotide sequence: TGTGCCAGCAGCTTAGGTAGCGGCCGAATATTTTACGAGCAGTACTTC.